This TCR beta chain emerged from a study of cytomegalovirus exposure and HLA in healthy donors. PCR employed 60 Vbeta and 13 Jbeta primers. Clones were read by immunoSEQ multiplex PCR, and TCRdb kept only the in-frame ones, dropping some. The sample includes 120,000 or so clones, 80% to 85% seen only once; the top ten take approximately 0.97%. This clone was detected only a few times. Its antigen is unidentified. V lost 1 base to trimming and J lost 2 bases, with 14 bases between them. The CDR3 covers 17 residues. Germline V lookup: CDR1 SGHNT, CDR2 YENEEA. Whole-study findings and limits: Some segments of the V type, notably TRBV6-2 and TRBV6-3, were excluded as indistinguishable. In vitro checks showed that a few CMV-associated chains really do target CMV antigens. In a later analysis, specific HLA alleles were associated with some 16,000 TCR beta sequences at a 0.05 false discovery rate.

Input material: PBMCs. The sequence was obtained from a human donor in good health. V and J are TRBV11-3 and TRBJ2-2; D is unresolved. The CDR3 protein is CASSLVFPGLNTGELFF. In DNA form, the CDR3 reads TGTGCCAGCAGCTTAGTATTCCCTGGCCTCAACACCGGGGAGCTGTTTTTT.